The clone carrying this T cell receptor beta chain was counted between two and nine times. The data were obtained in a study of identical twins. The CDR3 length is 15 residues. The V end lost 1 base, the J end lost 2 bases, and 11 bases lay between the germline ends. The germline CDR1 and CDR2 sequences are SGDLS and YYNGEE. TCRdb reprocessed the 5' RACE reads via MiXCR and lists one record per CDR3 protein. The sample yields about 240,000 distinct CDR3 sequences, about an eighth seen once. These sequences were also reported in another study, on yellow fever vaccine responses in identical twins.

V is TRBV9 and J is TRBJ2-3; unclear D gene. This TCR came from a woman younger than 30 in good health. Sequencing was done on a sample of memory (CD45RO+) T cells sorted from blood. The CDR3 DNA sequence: TGTGCCAGCAGCGTAATGGAGCACCCCACAGATACGCAGTATTTT. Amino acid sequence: CASSVMEHPTDTQYF.